This T cell receptor (beta chain) was recorded in a study of shared clonotypes between healthy human individuals. With regard to this clone: The antigen is undetermined.

Assay runs were performed at deep level. The assay was immunoSEQ multiplex PCR, and TCRdb's table has in-frame clones only and misses some. The table has hundreds of thousands of clones, roughly 80% seen once. CDR1 is MDHEN and CDR2 is SYDVKM in the germline V gene. CDR3 length: 10 residues. V shed 5 bases and J shed 8 bases, with 4 bases lying between them. Study-wide points: The expectation was that sequencing depth would affect clonotype sharing among donors.

Sequenced input: PBMCs. This clonotype was sampled from a middle-aged woman in good health. Some clones in this sample may be carry-over from other donors' samples. The rearrangement links TRBV28 to TRBJ2-1; D call uncertain. Here the CDR3 DNA reads TGTGCCAGCAGTCGGGATGAGCAGTTCTTC. This gives the protein CASSRDEQFF.